The rows below give T cell receptor beta chains drawn from one sample of a study of CD8 T cells in ankylosing spondylitis. TCRdb used MiXCR to reprocess the 5' RACE reads, holding one entry per CDR3 protein. The repertoire has about 100,000 distinct CDR3 sequences, approximately 25% of them found once; the top ten carry about 12%. Material for sequencing was synovial fluid, either unsorted or a sorted T cell fraction (not recorded which). The receptors derive from a male donor with ankylosing spondylitis. Each CDR3 is given without its conserved first and last residue. Clone size appears in some rows only: once, few, many, or a class for an expanded clone.

clone_size: few
v_call: TRBV7-2
cdr3_aa: ASSRRNTGELF

clone_size: -
v_call: TRBV7-9
cdr3_aa: ASSLGEAGNTIY

clone_size: -
v_call: TRBV12-3/TRBV12-4
cdr3_aa: ASSKTAGTYNEQF

clone_size: many
v_call: TRBV20-1
cdr3_aa: SARRGTSGVSYEQY

clone_size: few
v_call: TRBV27
cdr3_aa: ASSFSHGTGTEQY

clone_size: -
v_call: TRBV20-1
cdr3_aa: SAREVSSYEQY

clone_size: -
v_call: TRBV15
cdr3_aa: ATSRDLAGENYGYT

clone_size: -
v_call: TRBV29-1
cdr3_aa: SARDQETQY

clone_size: many
v_call: TRBV29-1
cdr3_aa: SVDARTGGNEQF

clone_size: many
v_call: TRBV7-2
cdr3_aa: ASSLAWGDGQF

clone_size: -
v_call: TRBV7-2
cdr3_aa: ASTSRDSNYGYT

clone_size: few
v_call: TRBV7-2
cdr3_aa: ASSFTGGYSGNTIY

clone_size: -
v_call: TRBV20-1
cdr3_aa: SAPGAGTPRETQY

clone_size: -
v_call: TRBV5-1
cdr3_aa: ASSLAIGQETQY

clone_size: few
v_call: TRBV5-1
cdr3_aa: ASSLEAGGRQTYNEQF

clone_size: -
v_call: TRBV4-2
cdr3_aa: ASSLSGQGATNYGYT

clone_size: many
v_call: TRBV9
cdr3_aa: ASSVGTGTEAF

clone_size: few
v_call: TRBV2
cdr3_aa: ASSDPYVRLAGEDTQY

clone_size: -
v_call: TRBV11-2
cdr3_aa: ASSPDGQGPLYGYT

clone_size: few
v_call: TRBV20-1
cdr3_aa: SARLLAGESNEQF

clone_size: few
v_call: TRBV5-1
cdr3_aa: ASSLEPIGEKLF

clone_size: many
v_call: TRBV6-2/TRBV6-3
cdr3_aa: ASAIGLAGPKY

clone_size: many
v_call: TRBV4-1
cdr3_aa: ASSQGTSGPRDEQF

clone_size: -
v_call: TRBV5-1
cdr3_aa: ASSLGLAADTQY

clone_size: many
v_call: TRBV6-1
cdr3_aa: ASSPPGQLIADTQY

clone_size: few
v_call: TRBV5-1
cdr3_aa: ASSSRAVLGAKNIQY

clone_size: many
v_call: TRBV12-3/TRBV12-4
cdr3_aa: ASSLSRGNEQF

clone_size: few
v_call: TRBV11-3
cdr3_aa: ASSLFIGSLQETQY

clone_size: many
v_call: TRBV6-1
cdr3_aa: ASSERQGWPEAF

clone_size: -
v_call: TRBV6-1
cdr3_aa: ASRETGENQPQH

clone_size: few
v_call: TRBV18
cdr3_aa: ASSPAPGREGYEQY

clone_size: few
v_call: TRBV10-3
cdr3_aa: AINPGGADTQY

clone_size: few
v_call: TRBV2
cdr3_aa: ASTSGRLAAYNEQF

clone_size: -
v_call: TRBV5-4
cdr3_aa: ASSLEGVGQPQH

clone_size: -
v_call: TRBV11-3
cdr3_aa: ASSLLIMNTEAF

clone_size: -
v_call: TRBV11-3
cdr3_aa: ASSRDGSSYNEQF

clone_size: few
v_call: TRBV27
cdr3_aa: ASSPQQGQETQY

clone_size: -
v_call: TRBV21-1
cdr3_aa: ASSIRDQPRRETQY

clone_size: few
v_call: TRBV4-2
cdr3_aa: ASSQDPGANTGELF

clone_size: -
v_call: TRBV19
cdr3_aa: ASSTGQKYNEQF

clone_size: -
v_call: TRBV6-2/TRBV6-3
cdr3_aa: ASSYGGTGGDEQF

clone_size: -
v_call: TRBV4-1
cdr3_aa: ASSQEDSLEQF

clone_size: few
v_call: TRBV29-1
cdr3_aa: SVVGLAGGRGDTQY

clone_size: -
v_call: TRBV7-2
cdr3_aa: ASSLGALAGAAQF

clone_size: -
v_call: TRBV5-1
cdr3_aa: ASSWHGSTPYNEQF

clone_size: -
v_call: TRBV18
cdr3_aa: ASSRAGEVSDEQF

clone_size: few
v_call: TRBV9
cdr3_aa: ASSEWGVNTEAF

clone_size: few
v_call: TRBV10-3
cdr3_aa: AISLSPGGYT

clone_size: -
v_call: TRBV2
cdr3_aa: ASIGELAKNIQY

clone_size: few
v_call: TRBV7-9
cdr3_aa: ASSSATGTSGANVLT

clone_size: -
v_call: TRBV11-3
cdr3_aa: ASSAPPSAVYGYT

clone_size: few
v_call: TRBV29-1
cdr3_aa: SVGSGRGSYHNEQF

clone_size: -
v_call: TRBV12-1
cdr3_aa: ASSFVGSNQPQH

clone_size: -
v_call: TRBV5-1
cdr3_aa: ASSWPLGEPETQY

clone_size: few
v_call: TRBV7-9
cdr3_aa: ASSGQGAQSPLH

clone_size: -
v_call: TRBV29-1
cdr3_aa: SVFSGYRHINEQF

clone_size: -
v_call: TRBV11-2
cdr3_aa: ASSLVAGYEQY

clone_size: -
v_call: TRBV5-1
cdr3_aa: ASSLVGREETQY

clone_size: -
v_call: TRBV6-5
cdr3_aa: ASSYLGQGVSNEQF

clone_size: -
v_call: TRBV20-1
cdr3_aa: SAQRNTGELF